Below, 2 T cell receptor beta chains from the same sample are listed, as sequenced in a study of identical twins. Via MiXCR, TCRdb re-called the 5' RACE reads, giving one row per CDR3 protein. The table includes about 290,000 distinct CDR3 sequences, 8% to 9.5% detected once. These data were likewise used in another study, on yellow fever vaccine responses in identical twins.

Sequencing used CD8+ T cells sorted from blood. The source of these receptors is a woman aged 18-29 years in good health.

The rearrangement links TRBV28 to TRBJ2-7; a possible D gene is TRBD2 (6 bases). This CDR3 comprises 14 residues. Trimming cost V 5 bases and J 2 bases, with 13 bases left between them. Germline CDR1 is MDHEN and CDR2 is SYDVKM. CDR3 coding DNA: TGTGCCAGCAGTCCCCCGGGGGATCCCTACGAGCAGTACTTC. Its translation is CASSPPGDPYEQYF.

This clonotype has only a few counts. The chain carries TRBV20-1 and TRBJ2-7; D is perhaps TRBD1 (6 bases). The CDR3 length is 14 residues. Germline-derived CDR1 and CDR2 are DFQATT and SNEGSKA (reference sequence). With 5 bases removed from V and 0 bases from J, the gap between germline ends came to 14 bases. The CDR3 coding sequence is TGCAGTGCTTATTCCGGGACAAACTCCTACGAGCAGTACTTC. Translated, it gives CSAYSGTNSYEQYF.